This T cell receptor (beta chain) was sequenced in a study of cytomegalovirus exposure and HLA in healthy donors. CDR3 length equals 14 residues. The germline V gene has CDR1 GTSNPN and CDR2 SVGIG (reference sequence). V lost 1 base and J 4 bases, leaving 13 bases between the germline ends. This cohort consisted of healthy bone marrow donors. At sampling all donors were nominally healthy, likely with unrecorded immune exposures. The PCR had 60 Vbeta and 13 Jbeta primers. Sequenced by immunoSEQ multiplex PCR; TCRdb stores in-frame clones only, minus some. Of 100,000 to 150,000 clones listed, 81% were seen once; the top ten hold approximately 5.6%.

The clonotype comes from a woman between 35 and 50 years old in good health and CMV-seropositive. The sequencing sample was made of PBMCs. J is TRBJ1-1 and V is TRBV30; the D gene is possibly TRBD1 (6 bases). CDR3 protein: CAWSEQAGATEAFF. CDR3 DNA sequence: TGTGCCTGGAGTGAACAAGCGGGGGCCACTGAAGCTTTCTTT.